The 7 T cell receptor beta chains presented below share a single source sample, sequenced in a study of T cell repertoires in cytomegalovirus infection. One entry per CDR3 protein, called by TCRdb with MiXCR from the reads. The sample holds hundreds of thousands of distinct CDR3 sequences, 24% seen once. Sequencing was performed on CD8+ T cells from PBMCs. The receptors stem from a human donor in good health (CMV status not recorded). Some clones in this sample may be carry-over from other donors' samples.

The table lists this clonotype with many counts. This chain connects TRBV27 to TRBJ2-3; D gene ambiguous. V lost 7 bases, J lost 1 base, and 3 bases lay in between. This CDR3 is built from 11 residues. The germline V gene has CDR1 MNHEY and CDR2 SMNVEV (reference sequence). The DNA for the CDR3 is TGTGCCAGCACCGGCACAGATACGCAGTATTTT. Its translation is CASTGTDTQYF.

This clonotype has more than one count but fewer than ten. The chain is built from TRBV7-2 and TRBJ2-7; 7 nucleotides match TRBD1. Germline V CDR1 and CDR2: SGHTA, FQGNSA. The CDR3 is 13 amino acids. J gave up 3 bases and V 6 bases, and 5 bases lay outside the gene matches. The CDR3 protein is CASRTQGYYEQYF. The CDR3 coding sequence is TGTGCCAGCAGGACACAGGGGTACTACGAGCAGTACTTC. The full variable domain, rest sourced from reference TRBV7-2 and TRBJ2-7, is GAGVSQSPSNKVTEKGKDVELRCDPISGHTALYWYRQSLGQGLEFLIYFQGNSAPDKSGLPSDRFSAERTGGSVSTLTIQRTQQEDSAVYLCASRTQGYYEQYFGPGTRLTVT.

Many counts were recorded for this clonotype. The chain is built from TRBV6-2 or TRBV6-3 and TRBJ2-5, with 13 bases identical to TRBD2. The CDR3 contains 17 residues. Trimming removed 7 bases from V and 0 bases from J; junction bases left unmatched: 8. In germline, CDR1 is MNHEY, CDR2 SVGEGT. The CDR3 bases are TGTGCCAGCACCGCGGGACTAGCGGGGAAGTACCAAGAGACCCAGTACTTC. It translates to CASTAGLAGKYQETQYF.

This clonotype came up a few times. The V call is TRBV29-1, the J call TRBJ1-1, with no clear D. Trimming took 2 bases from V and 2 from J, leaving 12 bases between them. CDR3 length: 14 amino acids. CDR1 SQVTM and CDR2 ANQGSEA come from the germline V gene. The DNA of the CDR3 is TGCAGCGTTGAACGGTCCGGGCCCAACACTGAAGCTTTCTTT. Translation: CSVERSGPNTEAFF.

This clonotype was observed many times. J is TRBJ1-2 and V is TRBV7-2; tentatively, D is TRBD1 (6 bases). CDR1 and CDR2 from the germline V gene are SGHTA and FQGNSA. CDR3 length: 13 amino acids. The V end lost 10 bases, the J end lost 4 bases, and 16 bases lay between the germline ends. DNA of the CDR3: TGTGCCACAGAGGGGGGGTCGGGCTATGGCTACACCTTC. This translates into CATEGGSGYGYTF.

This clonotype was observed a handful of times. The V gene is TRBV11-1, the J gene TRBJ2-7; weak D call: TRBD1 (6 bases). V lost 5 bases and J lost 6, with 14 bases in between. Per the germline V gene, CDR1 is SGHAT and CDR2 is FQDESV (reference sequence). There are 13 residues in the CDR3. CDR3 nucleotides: TGTGCCAGCAGCACGACAGGACCCAGCGAGCAGTACTTC. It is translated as CASSTTGPSEQYF.

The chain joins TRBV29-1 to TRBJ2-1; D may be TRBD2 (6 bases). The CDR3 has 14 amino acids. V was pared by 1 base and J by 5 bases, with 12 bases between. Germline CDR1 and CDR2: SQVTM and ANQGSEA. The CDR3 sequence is CSVEGLGLHNEQFF. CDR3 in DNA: TGCAGCGTTGAAGGCCTAGGACTACACAATGAGCAGTTCTTC.